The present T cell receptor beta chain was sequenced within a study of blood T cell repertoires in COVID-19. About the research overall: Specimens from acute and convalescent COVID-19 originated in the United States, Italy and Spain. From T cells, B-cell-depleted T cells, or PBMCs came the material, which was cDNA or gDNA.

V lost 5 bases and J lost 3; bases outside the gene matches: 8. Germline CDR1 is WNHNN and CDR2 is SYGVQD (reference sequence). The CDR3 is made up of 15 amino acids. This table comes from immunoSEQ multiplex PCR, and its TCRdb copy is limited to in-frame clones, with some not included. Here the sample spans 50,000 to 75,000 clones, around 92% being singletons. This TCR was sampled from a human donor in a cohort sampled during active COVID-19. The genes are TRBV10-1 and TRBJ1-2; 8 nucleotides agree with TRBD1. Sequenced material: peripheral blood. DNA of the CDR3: TGCGCCAGCAGTCCTGCCGGGACAGGACACTATGGCTACACCTTC. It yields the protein CASSPAGTGHYGYTF.